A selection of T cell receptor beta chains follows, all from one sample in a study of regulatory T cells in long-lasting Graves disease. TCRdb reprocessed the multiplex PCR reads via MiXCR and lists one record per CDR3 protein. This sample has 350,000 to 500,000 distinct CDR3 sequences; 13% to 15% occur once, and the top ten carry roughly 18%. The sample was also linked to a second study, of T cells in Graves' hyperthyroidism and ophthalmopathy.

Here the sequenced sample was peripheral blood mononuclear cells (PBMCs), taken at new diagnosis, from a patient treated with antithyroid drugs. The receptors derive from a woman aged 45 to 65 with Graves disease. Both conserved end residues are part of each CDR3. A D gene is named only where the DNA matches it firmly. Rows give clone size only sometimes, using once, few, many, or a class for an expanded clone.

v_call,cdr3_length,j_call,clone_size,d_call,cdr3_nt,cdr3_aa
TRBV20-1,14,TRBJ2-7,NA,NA,TGCAGTGCTAGAGATCGCCTGGACTGGGACGAGCAGTACTTC,CSARDRLDWDEQYF
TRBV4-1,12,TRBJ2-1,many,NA,TGCGCCAGCAGCCAAGATAGTAGTGAGCAGTTCTTC,CASSQDSSEQFF
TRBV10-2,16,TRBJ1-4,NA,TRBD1,TGCGCCAGCAGAGACAGGGGGGGAATGGCTAATGAAAAACTGTTTTTT,CASRDRGGMANEKLFF
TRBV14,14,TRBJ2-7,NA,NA,TGTGCCAGCAGCCAAGACGCTTCAGACTACGAGCAGTACTTC,CASSQDASDYEQYF
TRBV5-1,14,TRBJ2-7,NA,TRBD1,TGCGCCAGCAGCTTATGGACAGGGTCCTACGAGCAGTACTTC,CASSLWTGSYEQYF
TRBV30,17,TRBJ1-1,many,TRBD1,TGTGCCTGGATAAAGGAGCGGACAGGGGCGATGAACACTGAAGCTTTCTTT,CAWIKERTGAMNTEAFF
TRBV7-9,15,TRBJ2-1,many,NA,TGTGCCAGCAGCTCGCTTTCCAGACCGATCGCTGAGCAGTTCTTC,CASSSLSRPIAEQFF
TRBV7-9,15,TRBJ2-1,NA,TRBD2,TGCGCCAGCAGCCACATAGCGGGAGGGCGCAATGAGCAGTTCTTC,CASSHIAGGRNEQFF
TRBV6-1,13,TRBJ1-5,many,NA,TGTGCCAGTTTAAACAGGCGCAATCAGCCCCAGCATTTT,CASLNRRNQPQHF
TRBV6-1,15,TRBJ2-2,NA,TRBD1,TGTGCCAGCAGCCCCGGACAGGGTGACACCGGGGAGCTGTTTTTT,CASSPGQGDTGELFF
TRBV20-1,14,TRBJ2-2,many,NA,TGCAGTGCTAGTGAGGCCCGGAGTCTCGGGGAGCTGTTTTTT,CSASEARSLGELFF
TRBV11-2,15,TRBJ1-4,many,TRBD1,TGTGCCAGCAGCGCGCAGGGGGCGCTTGGTGAAAAACTGTTTTTT,CASSAQGALGEKLFF
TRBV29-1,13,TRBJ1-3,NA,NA,TGCAGCGTTGTACAGCTCTCTGGAAACACCATATATTTT,CSVVQLSGNTIYF
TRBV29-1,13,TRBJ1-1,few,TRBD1,TGCAGCGTTGAGGGGACAGGGTTGATTGAAGCTTTCTTT,CSVEGTGLIEAFF
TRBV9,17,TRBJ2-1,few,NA,TGTGCCAGCAGCGTAGGGGCGGACCCCAGAAAGTACAATGAGCAGTTCTTC,CASSVGADPRKYNEQFF
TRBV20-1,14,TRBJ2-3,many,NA,TGCAGTGCCCGTAGAGGAGGGGGGGCAGATACGCAGTATTTT,CSARRGGGADTQYF
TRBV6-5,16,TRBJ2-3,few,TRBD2,TGTGCCAGCAGTTACTCTTGGCGGGAGGATGAGGATACGCAGTATTTT,CASSYSWREDEDTQYF
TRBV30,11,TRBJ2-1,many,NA,TGTGCCTGGAGTGTACCTAGGCGCCTGTTCTTC,CAWSVPRRLFF
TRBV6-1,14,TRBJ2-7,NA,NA,TGTGCCAGCAGTGAAGACGCGCTCATCTACGAGCAGTACTTC,CASSEDALIYEQYF
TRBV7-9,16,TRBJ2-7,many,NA,TGTGCCAGCAGCTTTACCACCCCGGGACAAGCCTACGAGCAGTACTTC,CASSFTTPGQAYEQYF
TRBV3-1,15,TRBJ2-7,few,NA,TGTGCCAGCAGCCACCAGGGAGCAAACTCGGGGGAGCAGTACTTC,CASSHQGANSGEQYF
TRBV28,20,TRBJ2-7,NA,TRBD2,TGTGCCAGCAGACCCTTTTCGGGGACTAGCGGGAGAGCGAGCTCCTACGAGCAGTACTTC,CASRPFSGTSGRASSYEQYF
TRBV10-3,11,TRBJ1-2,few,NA,TGTGCCACTCGGCGGTCCTATGGCTACACCTTC,CATRRSYGYTF
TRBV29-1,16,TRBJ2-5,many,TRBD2,TGCAGCGTTGAGAGGGGAGGGGCTGGGGGAAGTGAGACCCAGTACTTC,CSVERGGAGGSETQYF
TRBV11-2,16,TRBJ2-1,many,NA,TGTGCCAGCAGCTTCGGGGGCGGGAGCTCCTACAATGAGCAGTTCTTC,CASSFGGGSSYNEQFF
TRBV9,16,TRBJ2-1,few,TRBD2,TGTGCCAGCAGCGTAGCAACTAGCGGGCTTTACAATGAGCAGTTCTTC,CASSVATSGLYNEQFF
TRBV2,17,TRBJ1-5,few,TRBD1,TGTGCCAGCAGTATCGGTGCAGGGGGCTTAGGCAATCAGCCCCAGCATTTT,CASSIGAGGLGNQPQHF
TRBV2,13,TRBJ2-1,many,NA,TGTGCCAGCAATCGAGTAGAGGGCAATGAGCAGTTCTTC,CASNRVEGNEQFF
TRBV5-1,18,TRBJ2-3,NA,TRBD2,TGCGCCAGCAGCTTGGAGGCTAGCGGGAGGGCCGGCACAGATACGCAGTATTTT,CASSLEASGRAGTDTQYF
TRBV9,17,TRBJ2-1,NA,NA,TGTGCCAGCAGCGGGAGTACCGCCGTTAGCTCCTACAATGAGCAGTTCTTC,CASSGSTAVSSYNEQFF
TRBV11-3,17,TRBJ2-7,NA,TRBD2,TGTGCCAGCAACCCATTCTCGCTAGCGGGCTTATTTTACGAGCAGTACTTC,CASNPFSLAGLFYEQYF
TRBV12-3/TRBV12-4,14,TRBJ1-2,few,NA,TGTGCCAGCAGTTCCCCGGAGAGGGACTATGGCTACACCTTC,CASSSPERDYGYTF
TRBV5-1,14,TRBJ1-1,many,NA,TGCGCCAGCAGCCGAGACGAATTAGGCACTGAAGCTTTCTTT,CASSRDELGTEAFF
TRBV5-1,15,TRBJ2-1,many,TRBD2,TGCGCCAGCAGCACCGGGACTAGGTCCTACAATGAGCAGTTCTTC,CASSTGTRSYNEQFF
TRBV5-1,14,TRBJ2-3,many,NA,TGCGCCAGCAGCTTGGTTCGAAACACAGATACGCAGTATTTT,CASSLVRNTDTQYF
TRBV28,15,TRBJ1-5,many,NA,TGTGCCAGCAGTTCCCACGCAGAGAGCAATCAGCCCCAGCATTTT,CASSSHAESNQPQHF